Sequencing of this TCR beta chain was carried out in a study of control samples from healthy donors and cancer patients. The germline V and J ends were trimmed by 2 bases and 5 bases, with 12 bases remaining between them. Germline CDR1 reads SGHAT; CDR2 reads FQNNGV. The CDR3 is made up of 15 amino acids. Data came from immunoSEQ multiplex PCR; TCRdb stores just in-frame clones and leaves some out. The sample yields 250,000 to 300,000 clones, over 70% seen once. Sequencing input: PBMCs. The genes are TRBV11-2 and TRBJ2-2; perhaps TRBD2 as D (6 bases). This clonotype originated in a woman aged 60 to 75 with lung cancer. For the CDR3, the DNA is TGTGCCAGCAGCTTAAGAGGCGCGGGAACCGGGGAGCTGTTTTTT. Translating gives CASSLRGAGTGELFF.